These 25 T cell receptor beta chains share one sample of origin, sequenced in a study of T-cell memory formation after mild COVID-19. TCRdb reprocessed the 5' RACE reads with MiXCR, giving one entry per CDR3 protein. Of approximately 300,000 distinct CDR3 sequences listed, over 7% are singletons. Source material: PBMCs or a T cell subset sorted from them (not recorded which). These receptors all come from a man between 18 and 29 years old who had mild COVID-19 (a few samples of this study predate the infection). Cell type and time point are not known.

The DNA of the CDR3 is TGTGCCAGCAACACTGGGGGCTCTGGGGCCAACGTCCTGACTTTC. Amino acid sequence: CASNTGGSGANVLTF. The chain uses TRBV7-3 and TRBJ2-6; D is possibly TRBD1 or TRBD2 (5 bases each). This CDR3 comprises 15 residues. Between the trimmed V and J ends, which lost 7 bases and 0 bases, there was a span of 10 bases. Germline V gene lookup returns CDR1 SGHTA and CDR2 FQGTGA.

This clonotype appeared a few times. J is TRBJ2-7 and V is TRBV9; D is perhaps TRBD2 (5 bases). This CDR3 region has 14 residues. Germline values: CDR1 SGDLS, CDR2 YYNGEE. V was cut by 0 bases and J by 3 bases, with 10 bases left in between. Written as DNA, the CDR3 is TGTGCCAGCAGCGTAGGAGGACTGTTCTACGAGCAGTACGTC. It encodes CASSVGGLFYEQYV.

This clonotype occurred a few times. The chain joins TRBV5-1 to TRBJ2-7; a possible D gene is TRBD1 (6 bases). The CDR3 covers 13 residues. Germline V lookup: CDR1 SGHRS, CDR2 YFSETQ. The ends were cut back, 5 bases at V and 0 bases at J, with 9 bases in the middle. CDR3 coding DNA: TGCGCCAGCAGATCAGGGGCCTCCTACGAGCAGTACTTC. Translated: CASRSGASYEQYF.

This clonotype appeared many times. The V and J genes are TRBV5-4 and TRBJ1-2; the D gene is possibly TRBD1 (5 bases). Germline V CDR1 and CDR2: SGHNT, YYREEE (reference sequence). Trimming removed 0 bases at V and 8 bases at J, with 11 bases between. The CDR3 runs to 13 residues. This CDR3 is CASSLGTKEGYTF. CDR3 sequence (DNA): TGTGCCAGCAGCTTGGGGACAAAGGAGGGCTACACCTTC.

The gene calls are TRBV20-1 and TRBJ1-5, with D uncertain. The germline V and J ends were trimmed by 3 bases and 9 bases, with 12 bases remaining between them. Germline values: CDR1 DFQATT, CDR2 SNEGSKA (reference sequence). This CDR3 has 12 residues. CDR3 DNA: TGCAGTGCTAGGGCCGGGGATGGGCCCCAGCATTTT. This sequence encodes CSARAGDGPQHF.

The chain combines TRBV5-1 with TRBJ1-4; 7 positions agree with TRBD1. CDR3 length: 14 amino acids. Germline trimming cut 5 bases from V and 6 bases from J; bases unmatched to any gene: 7. Per the germline V gene, CDR1 is SGHRS and CDR2 is YFSETQ. The CDR3 nucleotides read TGCGCCAGCAGTATGGGGACAGCGGATGAAAAACTGTTTTTT. It encodes CASSMGTADEKLFF.

The V call is TRBV24-1, the J call TRBJ1-1, with D perhaps TRBD1 (5 bases). V gave up 5 bases and J gave up 3 bases, with 18 bases separating them. The CDR3 contains 16 residues. Germline loops: CDR1 KGHDR, CDR2 SFDVKD. The CDR3 protein is CATSAAGRGRHTEAFF. CDR3 coding DNA: TGTGCCACCAGTGCCGCGGGGAGGGGAAGACACACTGAAGCTTTCTTT.

This clonotype showed up many times. The V gene is TRBV6-5, the J gene TRBJ1-1; 9 nucleotides agree with TRBD1. This CDR3 is 15 amino acids long. V gave up 2 bases and J gave up 8 bases; unmatched junction bases: 9. CDR1 and CDR2 (germline): MNHEY, SVGAGI. The CDR3 bases are TGTGCCAGCAGTTACCGCCGCGTGGGGACAGGGGAAGCTTTCTTT. As protein: CASSYRRVGTGEAFF.

This rearrangement joins TRBV7-2 to TRBJ2-5, with D possibly matching TRBD1 (6 bases). This CDR3 is 15 amino acids long. Germline V gives CDR1 SGHTA, CDR2 FQGNSA. Trimming took 1 base from V and 1 from J, leaving 10 bases between them. CDR3 in amino acids: CASSLEWGPQETQYF. For the CDR3, the DNA is TGTGCCAGCAGCTTAGAGTGGGGGCCCCAAGAGACCCAGTACTTC.

The sample holds a few counts of this clonotype. In nucleotides, the CDR3 is TGTGCCAGCAGTTTCTATTTCGGGGTCAATGAGCAGTTCTTC. Translating it yields CASSFYFGVNEQFF. The chain links TRBV12-3 or TRBV12-4 to TRBJ2-1; D possibly corresponds to TRBD2 (5 bases). Trimming stripped 3 bases from V and 6 bases from J, with 12 bases between. The CDR3 runs 14 residues.

The CDR3 nucleotides are TGTGCCAGCAGCCCGGGAGGGGTCCCCGACAATGAGCAGTTCTTC. Translated, it gives CASSPGGVPDNEQFF. The chain links TRBV5-6 to TRBJ2-1, with TRBD2 matching 8 bases. V dropped 4 bases and J dropped 5; count of bases not matched to a gene: 8. CDR1 and CDR2 (germline): SGHDT, YYEEEE. This CDR3 region has 15 residues.

This clonotype came up a few times. The J gene is TRBJ2-1, the V gene TRBV28, with a weak D call TRBD1 (6 bases). This CDR3 comprises 12 residues. CDR1 is MDHEN, CDR2 SYDVKM, per germline. Trimming pared 5 bases from V and 10 bases from J, leaving 12 bases between. The CDR3 region is CASSPPGEEQFF. CDR3 DNA: TGTGCCAGCAGTCCGCCAGGGGAGGAGCAGTTCTTC. Full variable domain (missing parts from reference TRBV28 and TRBJ2-1): DVKVTQSSRYLVKRTGEKVFLECVQDMDHENMFWYRQDPGLGLRLIYFSYDVKMKEKGDIPEGYSVSREKKERFSLILESASTNQTSMYLCASSPPGEEQFFGPGTRLTVL.

The genes are TRBV12-3 or TRBV12-4 and TRBJ2-7; possibly TRBD1 or TRBD2 for D (5 bases each). This CDR3 has 14 amino acids. Trimming left V 3 bases short and J 2 bases short, with 11 bases between. CDR3 in amino acids: CASSFGTQTYEQYF. CDR3 nucleotides: TGTGCCAGCAGTTTTGGGACCCAGACCTACGAGCAGTACTTC.

This clonotype was counted between two and nine times. The chain uses TRBV14 and TRBJ1-6; perhaps TRBD1 as D (5 bases). CDR3 size: 13 residues. Germline V gene lookup returns CDR1 SGHDN and CDR2 FVKESK. Trimming took off 1 base at V and 10 bases at J, with 8 bases between the two ends. This CDR3 reads CASSQVWDSPLHF. The CDR3, as DNA: TGTGCCAGCAGCCAAGTCTGGGACTCACCCCTCCACTTT. Supplemented by reference TRBV14 and TRBJ1-6, the full variable domain reads EAGVTQFPSHSVIEKGQTVTLRCDPISGHDNLYWYRRVMGKEIKFLLHFVKESKQDESGMPNNRFLAERTGGTYSTLKVQPAELEDSGVYFCASSQVWDSPLHFGNGTRLTVT.

A few counts support this clonotype. The V gene is TRBV7-2, the J gene TRBJ1-2, with D tentatively TRBD1 (6 bases). There are 17 residues in the CDR3. V lost 5 bases to trimming and J lost 8 bases, with 27 bases between them. The germline V gene encodes CDR1 SGHTA and CDR2 FQGNSA. The DNA for the CDR3 is TGTGCCAGCAGCGTCAACTTGGGGGGACACACCACCAGGGGCTACACCTTC. Protein product: CASSVNLGGHTTRGYTF.

The chain carries TRBV4-1 and TRBJ2-1; D might be TRBD2 (7 bases). Germline CDR1 MGHRA, CDR2 YSYEKL. The CDR3 runs to 14 residues. V lost 4 bases to trimming and J lost 7 bases, with 14 bases between them. For the CDR3, the DNA is TGCGCCAGCAGCCGGGGGGGGCGGATGAATGAGCAGTTCTTC. Protein sequence: CASSRGGRMNEQFF.

The V gene is TRBV10-3, the J gene TRBJ2-1, with D possibly matching TRBD2 (6 bases). The CDR3 runs to 16 residues. Trimming stripped 4 bases from V and 6 bases from J, with 19 bases between. Per germline, CDR1 ENHRY and CDR2 SYGVKD. The CDR3 DNA reads TGTGCCATCAGTGTAGTTCGGAGGGCCACGTCCAATGAGCAGTTCTTC. Translated: CAISVVRRATSNEQFF.

Many counts were recorded for this clonotype. This rearrangement joins TRBV4-3 to TRBJ2-7, with 7 bases matching TRBD2. CDR1 is LGHNA, CDR2 YSLEER, per germline. V trimming: 4 bases; J trimming: 4 bases; junction bases outside the gene matches: 7. The CDR3 has 14 residues. CDR3 coding DNA: TGCGCCAGCAGCCCTAGCGGTGAAGGATACGAGCAGTACTTC. Its translation: CASSPSGEGYEQYF.

This clonotype was seen at least ten times. This rearrangement joins TRBV7-2 to TRBJ1-1; TRBD1 is a possible D gene (6 bases). The germline V and J ends were trimmed by 2 bases and 3 bases, with 7 bases remaining between them. Germline values: CDR1 SGHTA, CDR2 FQGNSA. The CDR3 sequence is 13 residues long. The CDR3 DNA reads as TGTGCCAGCAGCTTACGACAGGACACTGAAGCTTTCTTT. It is translated as CASSLRQDTEAFF.

V and J are TRBV2 and TRBJ2-5; perhaps TRBD2 as D (7 bases). Trimming took off 8 bases at V and 9 bases at J, with 16 bases between the two ends. The CDR3 loop spans 12 amino acids. The germline V gene has CDR1 SNHLY and CDR2 FYNNEI. CDR3 sequence reads: CASRGAGGAQYF. The CDR3 nucleotides read TGTGCCAGCCGGGGGGCTGGAGGGGCCCAGTACTTC.

This clonotype appeared a few times. The J gene is TRBJ1-1, the V gene TRBV12-3 or TRBV12-4; 12 nucleotides match TRBD1. CDR3 length: 18 amino acids. The ends lost 0 bases at V and 4 bases at J; junction bases unmatched: 9. CDR3 sequence reads: CASSLAGDRGPLGTEAFF. CDR3 nucleotide sequence: TGTGCCAGCAGTTTAGCAGGGGACAGGGGGCCATTGGGCACTGAAGCTTTCTTT.

The chain combines TRBV27 with TRBJ2-3, with a possible D match to TRBD2 (6 bases). The germline CDR1 and CDR2 sequences are MNHEY and SMNVEV (reference sequence). Trimming pared 3 bases from V and 8 bases from J, leaving 15 bases between. The CDR3 spans 14 residues. CDR3 loop: CASSFGTGSSTQYF. The CDR3 nucleotides are TGTGCCAGCAGTTTCGGGACTGGATCATCTACGCAGTATTTT.

This clonotype showed up many times. The CDR3 sequence is CASQQGGNQPQHF. DNA for the CDR3: TGTGCCAGCCAGCAGGGAGGCAATCAGCCCCAGCATTTT. The chain carries TRBV6-5 and TRBJ1-5, with D perhaps TRBD1 (5 bases). CDR1 and CDR2 from the germline V gene are MNHEY and SVGAGI. This CDR3 spans 13 amino acids. Trimming cost V 8 bases and J 2 bases, with 10 bases left between them.

The V and J genes are TRBV29-1 and TRBJ2-3; tentatively, D is TRBD1 (6 bases). V was clipped by 4 bases and J by 0 bases, with 8 bases between them. Germline V gene data show CDR1 as SQVTM and CDR2 as ANQGSEA. This CDR3 region has 13 residues. For the CDR3, the DNA is TGCAGCGTTGTAGGGGGAAGCACAGATACGCAGTATTTT. Translation gives CSVVGGSTDTQYF.

This clonotype appeared a few times. V usage is TRBV20-1 and J usage is TRBJ1-4; D is unresolved. The CDR3 consists of 13 residues. With 0 bases removed from V and 6 bases from J, the gap between germline ends came to 8 bases. Germline V lookup: CDR1 DFQATT, CDR2 SNEGSKA (reference sequence). The CDR3 DNA reads as TGCAGTGCTAGAGAAGGGCTTGATGAAAAACTGTTTTTT. It specifies CSAREGLDEKLFF.